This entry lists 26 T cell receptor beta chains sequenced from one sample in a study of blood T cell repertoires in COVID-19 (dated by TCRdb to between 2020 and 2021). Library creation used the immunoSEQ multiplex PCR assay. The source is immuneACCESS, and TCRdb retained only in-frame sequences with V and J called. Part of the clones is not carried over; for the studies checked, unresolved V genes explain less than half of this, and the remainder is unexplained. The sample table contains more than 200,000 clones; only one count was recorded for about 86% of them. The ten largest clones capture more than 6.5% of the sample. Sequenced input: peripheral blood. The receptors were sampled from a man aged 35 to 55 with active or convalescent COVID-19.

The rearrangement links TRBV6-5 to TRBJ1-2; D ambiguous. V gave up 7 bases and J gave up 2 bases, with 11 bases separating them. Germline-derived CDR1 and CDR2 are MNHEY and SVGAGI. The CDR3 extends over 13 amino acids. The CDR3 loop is CASTNVENYGYTF. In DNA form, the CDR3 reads TGTGCCAGCACCAATGTAGAAAACTATGGCTACACCTTC.

The CDR3 bases are TGTGCCACCCACGCGGGGTACGGCGCAGATACGCAGTATTTT. It is translated as CATHAGYGADTQYF. This sequence joins TRBV10-3 and TRBJ2-3, with D possibly TRBD2 on 6 matching bases. This CDR3 region has 14 residues. The V end was cut by 10 bases, the J end by 4 bases, with 18 bases between. Germline V gives CDR1 ENHRY, CDR2 SYGVKD.

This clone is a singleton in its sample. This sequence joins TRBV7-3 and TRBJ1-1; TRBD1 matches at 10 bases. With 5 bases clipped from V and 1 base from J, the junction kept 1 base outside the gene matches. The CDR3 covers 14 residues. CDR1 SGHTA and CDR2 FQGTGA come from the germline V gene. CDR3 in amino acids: CASSRQGANTEAFF. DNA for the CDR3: TGTGCCAGCAGCAGACAGGGGGCGAACACTGAAGCTTTCTTT.

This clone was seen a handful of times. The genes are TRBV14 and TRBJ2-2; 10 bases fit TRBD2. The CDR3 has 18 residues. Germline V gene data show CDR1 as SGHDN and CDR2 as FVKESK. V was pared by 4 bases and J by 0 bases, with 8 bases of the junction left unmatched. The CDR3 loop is CASSPYLAGAANTGELFF. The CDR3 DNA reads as TGTGCCAGCAGCCCGTACCTAGCGGGGGCCGCGAACACCGGGGAGCTGTTTTTT.

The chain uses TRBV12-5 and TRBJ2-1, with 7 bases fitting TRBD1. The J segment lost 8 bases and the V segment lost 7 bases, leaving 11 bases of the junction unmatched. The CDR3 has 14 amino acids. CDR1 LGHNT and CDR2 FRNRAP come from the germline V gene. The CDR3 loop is CASDDRAGVDEQFF. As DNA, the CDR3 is TGTGCTAGTGACGACAGGGCCGGAGTCGATGAGCAGTTCTTC.

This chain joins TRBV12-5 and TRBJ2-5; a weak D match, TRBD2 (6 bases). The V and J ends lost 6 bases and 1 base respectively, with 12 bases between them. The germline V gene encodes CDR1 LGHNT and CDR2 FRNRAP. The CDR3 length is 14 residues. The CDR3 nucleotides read TGTGCTAGTGGGGGGGGACGGACCCAAGAGACCCAGTACTTC. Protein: CASGGGRTQETQYF.

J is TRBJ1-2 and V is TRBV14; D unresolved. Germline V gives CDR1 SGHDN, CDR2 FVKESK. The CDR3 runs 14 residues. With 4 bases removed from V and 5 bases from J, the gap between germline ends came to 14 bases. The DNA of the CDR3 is TGTGCCAGCAGCCTTAACGCCTTCTATTATGGCTACACCTTC. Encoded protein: CASSLNAFYYGYTF.

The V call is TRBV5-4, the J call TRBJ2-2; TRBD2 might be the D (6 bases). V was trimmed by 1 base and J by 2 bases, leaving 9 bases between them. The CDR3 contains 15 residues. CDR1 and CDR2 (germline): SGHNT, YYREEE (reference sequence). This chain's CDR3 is CASSLLAANTGELFF. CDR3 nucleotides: TGTGCCAGCAGCTTGTTAGCGGCAAACACCGGGGAGCTGTTTTTT.

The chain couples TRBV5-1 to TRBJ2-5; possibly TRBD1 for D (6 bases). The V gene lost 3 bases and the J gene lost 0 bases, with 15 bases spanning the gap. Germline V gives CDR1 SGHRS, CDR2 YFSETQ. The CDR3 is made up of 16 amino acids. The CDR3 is CASSSGQNLNQETQYF. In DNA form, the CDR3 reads TGCGCCAGCAGCTCCGGACAGAACTTAAACCAAGAGACCCAGTACTTC.

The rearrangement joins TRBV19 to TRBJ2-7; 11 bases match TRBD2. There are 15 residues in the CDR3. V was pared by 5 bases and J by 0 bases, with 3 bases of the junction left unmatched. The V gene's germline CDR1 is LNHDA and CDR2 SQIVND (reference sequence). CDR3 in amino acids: CASSALAGVSYEQYF. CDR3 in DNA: TGTGCCAGTAGTGCACTAGCGGGAGTCTCCTACGAGCAGTACTTC.

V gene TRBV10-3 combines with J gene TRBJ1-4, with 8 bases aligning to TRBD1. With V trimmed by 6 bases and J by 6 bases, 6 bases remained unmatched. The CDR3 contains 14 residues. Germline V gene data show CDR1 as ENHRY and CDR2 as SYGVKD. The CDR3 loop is CAIRTGTGDEKLFF. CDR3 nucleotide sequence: TGTGCCATCAGGACCGGGACAGGAGATGAAAAACTGTTTTTT.

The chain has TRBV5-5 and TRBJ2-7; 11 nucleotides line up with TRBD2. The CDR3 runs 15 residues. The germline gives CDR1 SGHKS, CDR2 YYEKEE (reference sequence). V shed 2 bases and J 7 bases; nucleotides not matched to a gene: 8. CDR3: CASSFGLAGSREQYF. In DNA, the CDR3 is TGTGCCAGCAGCTTCGGACTAGCGGGTTCTCGGGAGCAGTACTTC. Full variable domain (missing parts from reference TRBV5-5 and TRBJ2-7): DAGVTQSPTHLIKTRGQQVTLRCSPISGHKSVSWYQQVLGQGPQFIFQYYEKEERGRGNFPDRFSARQFPNYSSELNVNALLLGDSALYLCASSFGLAGSREQYFGPGTRLTVT.

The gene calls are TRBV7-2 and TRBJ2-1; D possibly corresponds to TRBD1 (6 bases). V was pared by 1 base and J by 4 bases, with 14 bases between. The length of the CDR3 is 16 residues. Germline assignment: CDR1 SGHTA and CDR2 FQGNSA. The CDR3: CASSLEGWTVYNEQFF. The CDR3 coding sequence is TGTGCCAGCAGCTTAGAGGGTTGGACAGTTTACAATGAGCAGTTCTTC.

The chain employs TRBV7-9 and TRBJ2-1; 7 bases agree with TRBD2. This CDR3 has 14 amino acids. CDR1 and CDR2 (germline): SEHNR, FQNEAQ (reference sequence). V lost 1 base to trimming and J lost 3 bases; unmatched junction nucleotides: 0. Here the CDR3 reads CASSLGGGYNEQFF. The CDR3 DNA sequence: TGTGCCAGCAGCTTAGGCGGGGGCTACAATGAGCAGTTCTTC.

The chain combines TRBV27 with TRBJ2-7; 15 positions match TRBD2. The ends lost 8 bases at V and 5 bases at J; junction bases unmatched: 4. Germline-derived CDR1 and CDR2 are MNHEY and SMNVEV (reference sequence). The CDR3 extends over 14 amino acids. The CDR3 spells CASGTSGGYHEQYF. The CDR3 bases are TGTGCCAGCGGGACTAGCGGGGGGTACCACGAGCAGTACTTC.

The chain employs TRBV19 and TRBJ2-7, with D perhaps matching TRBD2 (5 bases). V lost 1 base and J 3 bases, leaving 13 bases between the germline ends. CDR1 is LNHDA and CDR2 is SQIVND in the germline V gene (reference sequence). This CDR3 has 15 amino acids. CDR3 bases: TGTGCCAGTAGTATAGTAGAGGACGGGGTCTACGAGCAGTACTTC. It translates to CASSIVEDGVYEQYF.

CDR3 in amino acids: CASSPRGGFGYEQYF. In nucleotides, the CDR3 is TGTGCCAGCAGCCCACGCGGAGGGTTCGGCTACGAGCAGTACTTC. The rearrangement uses TRBV7-8 and TRBJ2-7; possible D gene TRBD2, 6 bases. V was clipped by 5 bases and J by 3 bases, with 17 bases between them. The CDR3 loop spans 15 amino acids. Germline V lookup: CDR1 SGHVS, CDR2 FQNEAQ.

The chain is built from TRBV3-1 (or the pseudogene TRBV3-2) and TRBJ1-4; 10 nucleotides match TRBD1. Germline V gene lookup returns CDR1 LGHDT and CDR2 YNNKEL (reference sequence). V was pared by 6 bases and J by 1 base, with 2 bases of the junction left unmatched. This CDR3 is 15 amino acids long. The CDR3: CASRTGGKTNEKLFF. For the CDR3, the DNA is TGTGCCAGCAGGACAGGGGGCAAAACTAATGAAAAACTGTTTTTT.

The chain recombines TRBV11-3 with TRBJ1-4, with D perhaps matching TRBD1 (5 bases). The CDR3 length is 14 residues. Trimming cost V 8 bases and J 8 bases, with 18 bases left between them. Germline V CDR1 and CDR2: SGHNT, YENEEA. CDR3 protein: CASQGGPLGEKLFF. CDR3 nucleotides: TGTGCCAGCCAGGGCGGTCCATTAGGGGAAAAACTGTTTTTT. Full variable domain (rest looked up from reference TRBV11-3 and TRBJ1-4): EAGVVQSPRYKIIEKKQPVAFWCNPISGHNTLYWYLQNLGQGPELLIRYENEEAVDDSQLPKDRFSAERLKGVDSTLKIQPAELGDSAVYLCASQGGPLGEKLFFGSGTQLSVL.

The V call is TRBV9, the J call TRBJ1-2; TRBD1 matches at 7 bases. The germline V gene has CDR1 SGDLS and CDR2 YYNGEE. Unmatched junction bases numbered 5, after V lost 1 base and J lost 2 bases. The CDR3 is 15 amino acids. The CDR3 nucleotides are TGTGCCAGCAGCGTAATGCCGACAGGGAACTATGGCTACACCTTC. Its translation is CASSVMPTGNYGYTF. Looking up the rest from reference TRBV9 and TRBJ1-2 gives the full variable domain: DSGVTQTPKHLITATGQRVTLRCSPRSGDLSVYWYQQSLDQGLQFLIQYYNGEERAKGNILERFSAQQFPDLHSELNLSSLELGDSALYFCASSVMPTGNYGYTFGSGTRLTVV.

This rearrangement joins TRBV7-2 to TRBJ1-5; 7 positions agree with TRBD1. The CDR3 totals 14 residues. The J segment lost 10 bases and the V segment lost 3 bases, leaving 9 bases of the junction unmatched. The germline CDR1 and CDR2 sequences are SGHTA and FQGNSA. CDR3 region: CASSLGDRQGPQHF. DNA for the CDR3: TGTGCCAGCAGCTTGGGGGATAGACAGGGCCCCCAGCATTTT.

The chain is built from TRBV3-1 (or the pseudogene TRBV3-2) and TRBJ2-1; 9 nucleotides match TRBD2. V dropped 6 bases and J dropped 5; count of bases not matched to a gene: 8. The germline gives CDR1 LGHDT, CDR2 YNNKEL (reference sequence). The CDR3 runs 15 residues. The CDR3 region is CASRFSSGVDNEQFF. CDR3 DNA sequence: TGTGCCAGCAGGTTCTCTAGCGGGGTGGACAATGAGCAGTTCTTC.

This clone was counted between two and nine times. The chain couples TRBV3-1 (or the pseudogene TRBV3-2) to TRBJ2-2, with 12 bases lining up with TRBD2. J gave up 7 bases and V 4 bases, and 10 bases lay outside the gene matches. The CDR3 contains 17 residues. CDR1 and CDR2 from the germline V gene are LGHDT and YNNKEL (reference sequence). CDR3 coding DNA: TGTGCCAGCAGCCGCGGACTAGCGGGAACTGGTGGCGGGGAGCTGTTTTTT. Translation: CASSRGLAGTGGGELFF.

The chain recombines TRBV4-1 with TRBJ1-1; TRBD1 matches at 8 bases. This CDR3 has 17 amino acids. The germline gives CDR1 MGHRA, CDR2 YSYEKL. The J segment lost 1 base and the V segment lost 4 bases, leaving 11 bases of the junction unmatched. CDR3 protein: CASSLQWGGQGNTEAFF. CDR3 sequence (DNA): TGCGCCAGCAGCCTCCAATGGGGCGGACAGGGGAACACTGAAGCTTTCTTT.

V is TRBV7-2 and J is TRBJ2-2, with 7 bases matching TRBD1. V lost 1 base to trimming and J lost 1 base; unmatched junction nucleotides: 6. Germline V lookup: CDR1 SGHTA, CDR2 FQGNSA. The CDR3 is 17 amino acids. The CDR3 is CASSLVLGQVNTGELFF. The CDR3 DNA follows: TGTGCCAGCAGCTTAGTTCTCGGACAGGTGAACACCGGGGAGCTGTTTTTT.

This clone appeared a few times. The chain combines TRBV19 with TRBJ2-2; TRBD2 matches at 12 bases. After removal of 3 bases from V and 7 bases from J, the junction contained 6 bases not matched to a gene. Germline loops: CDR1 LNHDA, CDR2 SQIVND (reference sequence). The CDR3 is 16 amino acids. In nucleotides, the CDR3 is TGTGCCAGTAGTATCGGACTAGCGGGGTCAGGCGGGGAGCTGTTTTTT. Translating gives CASSIGLAGSGGELFF.